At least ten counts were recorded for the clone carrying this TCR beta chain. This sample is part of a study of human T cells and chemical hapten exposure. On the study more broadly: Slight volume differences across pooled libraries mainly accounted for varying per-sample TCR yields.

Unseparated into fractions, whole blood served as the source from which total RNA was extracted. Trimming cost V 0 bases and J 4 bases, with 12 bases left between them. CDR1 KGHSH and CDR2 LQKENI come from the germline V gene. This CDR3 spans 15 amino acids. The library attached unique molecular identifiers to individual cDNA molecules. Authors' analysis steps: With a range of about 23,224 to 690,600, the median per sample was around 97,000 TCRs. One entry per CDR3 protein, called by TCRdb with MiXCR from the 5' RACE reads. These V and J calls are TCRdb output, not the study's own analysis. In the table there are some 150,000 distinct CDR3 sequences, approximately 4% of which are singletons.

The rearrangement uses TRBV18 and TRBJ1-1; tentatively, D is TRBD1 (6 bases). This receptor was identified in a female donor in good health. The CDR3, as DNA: TGTGCCAGCTCACCACCGGGGGGCGCGGGCACTGAAGCTTTCTTT. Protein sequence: CASSPPGGAGTEAFF.